Below, 16 T cell receptor beta chains from the same sample are listed, as sequenced in a study of early T cells in non-severe SARS-CoV-2 infection. Each CDR3 protein gets one entry after TCRdb re-called the 5' RACE reads with MiXCR. Of 38,000 or so distinct CDR3 sequences in the sample, about 4.5% are singletons; the top ten hold roughly 17%. The sequenced sample consisted of whole blood. All receptors come from an adult who was a healthcare worker with PCR-confirmed SARS-CoV-2 infection or an uninfected control (not recorded which).

Many counts were recorded for this clonotype. The CDR3 region has the DNA TGTGCCAGTAGTATAGCCAGGACCGAGACCCAGTACTTC. Its protein is CASSIARTETQYF. The gene calls are TRBV19 and TRBJ2-5; no reliable D call. Looked up from germline, CDR1 is LNHDA and CDR2 is SQIVND (reference sequence). V was cut by 1 base and J by 5 bases, with 8 bases left in between. The CDR3 contains 13 residues.

This clonotype was found many times. The chain combines TRBV18 with TRBJ1-2, with D possibly being TRBD1 (6 bases). Trimming cost V 5 bases and J 7 bases, with 17 bases left between them. Germline CDR1 reads KGHSH; CDR2 reads LQKENI. The CDR3 covers 14 residues. The CDR3 spells CASSSLTSDSGYTF. Here the CDR3 DNA reads TGTGCCAGCTCAAGCCTAACTTCGGACAGTGGCTACACCTTC. The whole variable domain, remainder taken from reference TRBV18 and TRBJ1-2, is NAGVMQNPRHLVRRRGQEARLRCSPMKGHSHVYWYRQLPEEGLKFMVYLQKENIIDESGMPKERFSAEFPKEGPSILRIQQVVRGDSAAYFCASSSLTSDSGYTFGSGTRLTVV.

This clonotype occurred many times. The CDR3 DNA follows: TGTGCCAGCAGCTTAGCGCGGGGGGTCTACAATGAGCAGTTCTTC. This sequence encodes CASSLARGVYNEQFF. The V gene is TRBV7-3, the J gene TRBJ2-1; 8 nucleotides agree with TRBD2. The ends lost 2 bases at V and 3 bases at J; junction bases unmatched: 3. This CDR3 has 15 residues. Germline values: CDR1 SGHTA, CDR2 FQGTGA. Full variable domain (remainder filled in from reference TRBV7-3 and TRBJ2-1): GAGVSQTPSNKVTEKGKYVELRCDPISGHTALYWYRQSLGQGPEFLIYFQGTGAADDSGLPNDRFFAVRPEGSVSTLKIQRTERGDSAVYLCASSLARGVYNEQFFGPGTRLTVL.

This clonotype has at least ten counts. V gene TRBV12-3 or TRBV12-4 combines with J gene TRBJ1-5, with 9 bases lining up with TRBD1. The CDR3 has 15 amino acids. Losses at the gene ends were 7 bases for V and 9 bases for J; bases not matched to a gene: 13. The CDR3 coding sequence is TGTGCCAGCACCAATCGCCGGGACAGGGCGTCGCCCCAGCATTTT. Amino acid sequence: CASTNRRDRASPQHF.

This clonotype is judged medium-sized. The J gene is TRBJ1-1, the V gene TRBV7-9; D is unclear. Between the trimmed V and J ends, which lost 1 base and 0 bases, there was a span of 3 bases. The V gene's germline CDR1 is SEHNR and CDR2 FQNEAQ (reference sequence). The CDR3 runs 13 residues. CDR3 DNA sequence: TGTGCCAGCAGCTTAGACATGAACACTGAAGCTTTCTTT. This encodes CASSLDMNTEAFF.

The V call is TRBV6-2 or TRBV6-3, the J call TRBJ2-4; D gene ambiguous. The CDR3 runs to 13 residues. V gave up 0 bases and J gave up 9 bases, with 9 bases separating them. CDR1 and CDR2 from the germline V gene are MNHEY and SVGEGT. The CDR3: CASSYSAPGIQYF. CDR3 nucleotide sequence: TGTGCCAGCAGTTACTCGGCCCCGGGCATTCAGTACTTC.

This clonotype was counted many times. This chain connects TRBV29-1 to TRBJ1-1; TRBD1 agrees at 8 bases. Germline CDR1 and CDR2: SQVTM and ANQGSEA. The CDR3 has 13 amino acids. V was pared by 1 base and J by 5 bases, with 3 bases of the junction left unmatched. The CDR3 reads CSVEGQGRTEAFF. The CDR3 DNA reads TGCAGCGTTGAAGGACAGGGGAGGACTGAAGCTTTCTTT.

This clonotype was seen only a few times. The V gene is TRBV12-3 or TRBV12-4, the J gene TRBJ1-1; 7 bases are a match to TRBD1. There are 14 residues in the CDR3. The ends lost 6 bases at V and 10 bases at J; junction bases unmatched: 14. CDR3 nucleotides: TGTGCCAGCAGCGACAGGGAGGTTTTTCTTACAGCTTTCTTT. It yields the protein CASSDREVFLTAFF.

This clonotype has a count of ten or more. J is TRBJ2-5 and V is TRBV6-1; D might be TRBD1 or TRBD2, each matching 6 bases. V lost 5 bases to trimming and J lost 2 bases, with 18 bases between them. This CDR3 has 16 amino acids. CDR1 is MNHNS, CDR2 SASEGT, per germline. CDR3 bases: TGTGCCAGCAGTACCTCCCCCGGGGGCCAACAAGAGACCCAGTACTTC. Protein sequence: CASSTSPGGQQETQYF.

The V and J genes are TRBV9 and TRBJ2-7; possibly TRBD1 or TRBD2 for D (5 bases each). This CDR3 is 12 amino acids long. Germline-derived CDR1 and CDR2 are SGDLS and YYNGEE. V was shortened by 3 bases and J by 5 bases, with 9 bases between the two germline ends. CDR3: CASSGEGHEQYF. The CDR3 coding sequence is TGTGCCAGCAGCGGAGAGGGGCACGAGCAGTACTTC.

This clonotype came up many times. The chain links TRBV6-1 to TRBJ1-2, with D perhaps TRBD1 (6 bases). This CDR3 is 12 amino acids long. Germline CDR1 and CDR2: MNHNS and SASEGT. V lost 5 bases and J lost 8, with 12 bases in between. The CDR3 bases are TGTGCCAGCAGTTTGGGGGCAGGAGGCTACACCTTC. Protein: CASSLGAGGYTF.

This clonotype showed up many times. V gene TRBV7-3 combines with J gene TRBJ2-5; D remains unclear. CDR1 is SGHTA, CDR2 FQGTGA, per germline. CDR3 length: 14 amino acids. Trimming removed 5 bases at V and 1 base at J, with 11 bases between. CDR3 DNA sequence: TGTGCCAGCAGCCCGAGTTCCGGCCAAGAGACCCAGTACTTC. This gives the protein CASSPSSGQETQYF.

This clonotype was picked up many times. The chain is built from TRBV20-1 and TRBJ2-7, with D perhaps TRBD2 (5 bases). Germline-derived CDR1 and CDR2 are DFQATT and SNEGSKA (reference sequence). Deletions cut 0 bases from V and 5 bases from J, with 14 bases between. This CDR3 has 14 residues. In DNA, the CDR3 is TGCAGTGCTAGAGAAAGACTATCAGTCCACGAGCAGTACTTC. Translated: CSARERLSVHEQYF.

This clonotype was detected only a few times. This rearrangement joins TRBV10-2 to TRBJ2-5; 7 nucleotides agree with TRBD1. J lost 5 bases, V lost 0 bases, and 3 bases had no gene match. CDR1 is WSHSY, CDR2 SAAADI, per germline. CDR3 length: 14 residues. CDR3 in amino acids: CASSESQGQETQYF. CDR3 sequence (DNA): TGCGCCAGCAGTGAGTCGCAGGGACAGGAGACCCAGTACTTC.

This clonotype was found many times. This chain connects TRBV5-6 to TRBJ2-7; D remains ambiguous. The CDR3 is made up of 13 amino acids. Germline CDR1 and CDR2: SGHDT and YYEEEE. Trimming took off 0 bases at V and 0 bases at J, with 4 bases between the two ends. The CDR3: CASSLASSYEQYF. CDR3 nucleotide sequence: TGTGCCAGCAGCTTGGCCAGCTCCTACGAGCAGTACTTC.

This clonotype came up many times. The V call is TRBV20-1, the J call TRBJ1-5, with D perhaps TRBD1 (5 bases). In germline, CDR1 is DFQATT, CDR2 SNEGSKA (reference sequence). This CDR3 is 15 amino acids long. The germline V and J ends were trimmed by 4 bases and 1 base, with 14 bases remaining between them. CDR3 DNA sequence: TGCAGTGCTACTTACCAGGGACGGAGCAATCAGCCCCAGCATTTT. This codes for CSATYQGRSNQPQHF.